This T cell receptor beta chain was found in a study of blood T cell repertoires in COVID-19. Profiling relied on immunoSEQ multiplex PCR, and the TCRdb table lists in-frame clones only, not all of them. The sample lists 140,000 to 150,000 clones, around 86% seen once, with more than 8% in the top ten. This CDR3 is built from 13 residues. The V end lost 4 bases, the J end lost 5 bases, and 12 bases lay between the germline ends. This clone turned up a few times. Sequenced sample: peripheral blood. This sequence joins TRBV5-3 and TRBJ2-5, with D tentatively TRBD1 (6 bases). TRBV5-3 is placed among ORFs of uncertain function. This clonotype originated in a human donor in a cohort sampled during active COVID-19. The CDR3 here is CARSIQGDETQYF. For the CDR3, the DNA is TGTGCCAGAAGCATACAGGGAGACGAGACCCAGTACTTC.